This T cell receptor (beta chain) originates from a study of T cell repertoires in ileal Crohn's disease. Assay used: immunoSEQ multiplex PCR; TCRdb lists only in-frame clones, some missing. The sample has 15,000 to 20,000 clones; around 65% are singletons. Whole-study findings and limits: Every patient over 26.8% clonality showed endoscopic recurrence.

The CDR3 is 15 residues long. Between the trimmed V and J ends, which lost 5 bases and 0 bases, there was a span of 11 bases. Germline V gives CDR1 MNHNS, CDR2 SASEGT. A word on this clone: Its cognate antigen is unknown.

V is TRBV6-1 and J is TRBJ2-4, with D perhaps TRBD2 (7 bases). The receptor was isolated from an adult with Crohn's disease. What was sequenced was ileal tissue. CDR3 coding DNA: TGTGCCAGCAGTCAAAGGGGGGGAGCCAAAAACATTCAGTACTTC. It yields the protein CASSQRGGAKNIQYF.